Presented here are 7 T cell receptor beta chains from one specimen sequenced in a study of regulatory T cells in long-lasting Graves disease. Time point indicated: newly diagnosed GD, antithyroid drugs for less than 3 months. Scientists built the TCR library using RNA that was extracted from PBMCs. Arm-PCR with iRepertoire HTBI primers amplified the CDR3 regions for these TCR beta libraries. TCRdb reanalysed the multiplex PCR reads using MiXCR and keeps one entry per CDR3 protein. The sample includes 450,000 to 700,000 distinct CDR3 sequences, roughly 14% seen only once; the top ten take 10%. This sample was also put to use in a study of T cells in Graves' hyperthyroidism and ophthalmopathy.

The sequences come from peripheral blood mononuclear cells (PBMCs), collected at new diagnosis, from a patient treated with antithyroid drugs. The receptors were gathered from a man younger than 45 with Graves disease.

This clonotype has a count of ten or more. CDR3 sequence (DNA): TGCGCCAGCAAAGGGGACAGGGGGCGTTGGAACACTGAAGCTTTCTTT. Protein product: CASKGDRGRWNTEAFF. The genes are TRBV5-1 and TRBJ1-1; 12 nucleotides line up with TRBD1. V shed 6 bases, J shed 1 base, and the junction held 7 bases outside the gene matches. CDR3 length equals 16 residues. Looked up from germline, CDR1 is SGHRS and CDR2 is YFSETQ.

This clonotype has at least ten counts. V usage is TRBV11-2 and J usage is TRBJ2-1, with TRBD1 matching over 8 bases. Trimming removed 7 bases from V and 8 bases from J; junction bases left unmatched: 10. This CDR3 is built from 14 residues. Germline V gene sequence: CDR1 SGHAT, CDR2 FQNNGV. The CDR3 reads CASTLDRAYDEQFF. The CDR3, as DNA: TGTGCCAGCACCTTGGACAGGGCTTACGATGAGCAGTTCTTC.

On this clonotype itself: The junction departs from germline at one end; a sequencing error may be responsible. V usage is TRBV4-1 and J usage is TRBJ2-1; D ambiguous. Germline assignment: CDR1 MGHRA and CDR2 YSYEKL. The CDR3 length is 13 residues. CDR3 nucleotides: TGCGCCAGCAGCCATCTTACTTTTAATGGGCAGTTCTTC. This encodes CASSHLTFNGQFF.

V gene TRBV12-3 or TRBV12-4 combines with J gene TRBJ2-1; 14 bases fit TRBD2. Trimming at V came to 4 bases and at J to 3 bases, leaving 5 bases not matched to a gene. The CDR3 sequence is 17 residues long. CDR3 in DNA: TGTGCCAGCAGTTACTCGGGACTAGCGGGAGTCTACAATGAGCAGTTCTTC. It encodes CASSYSGLAGVYNEQFF.

This clonotype was counted at least ten times. The chain's CDR3 is CASSLFGGEKLFF. The CDR3, as DNA: TGTGCCAGCAGTTTATTCGGGGGTGAAAAACTGTTTTTT. The chain carries TRBV27 and TRBJ1-4, with D perhaps TRBD1 (5 bases). The germline gives CDR1 MNHEY, CDR2 SMNVEV (reference sequence). The CDR3 sequence is 13 residues long. V gave up 1 base and J gave up 7 bases, with 7 bases separating them. Full variable domain (outside the CDR3, taken from reference TRBV27 and TRBJ1-4): EAQVTQNPRYLITVTGKKLTVTCSQNMNHEYMSWYRQDPGLGLRQIYYSMNVEVTDKGDVPEGYKVSRKEKRNFPLILESPSPNQTSLYFCASSLFGGEKLFFGSGTQLSVL.

The chain has TRBV20-1 and TRBJ2-3; perhaps TRBD2 as D (5 bases). The V gene lost 6 bases and the J gene lost 6 bases, with 25 bases spanning the gap. The CDR3 is 16 amino acids. The germline V gene has CDR1 DFQATT and CDR2 SNEGSKA (reference sequence). As DNA, the CDR3 is TGCAGTGCGGAGGTTGTGTCTAGCTCTCTCGCGGATACGCAGTATTTT. Translated, it gives CSAEVVSSSLADTQYF.

This clonotype was seen a handful of times. The chain carries TRBV19 and TRBJ2-1, with D possibly TRBD1 on 6 matching bases. The closer fit of TRBJ2-5 to the DNA end suggests the J call may be wrong. The CDR3 contains 15 residues. CDR1 and CDR2 from the germline V gene are LNHDA and SQIVND (reference sequence). Here the CDR3 reads CASSTDSPAEETQYF. The CDR3 DNA sequence: TGTGCCAGTAGTACGGACAGCCCCGCCGAAGAGACCCAGTACTTC.